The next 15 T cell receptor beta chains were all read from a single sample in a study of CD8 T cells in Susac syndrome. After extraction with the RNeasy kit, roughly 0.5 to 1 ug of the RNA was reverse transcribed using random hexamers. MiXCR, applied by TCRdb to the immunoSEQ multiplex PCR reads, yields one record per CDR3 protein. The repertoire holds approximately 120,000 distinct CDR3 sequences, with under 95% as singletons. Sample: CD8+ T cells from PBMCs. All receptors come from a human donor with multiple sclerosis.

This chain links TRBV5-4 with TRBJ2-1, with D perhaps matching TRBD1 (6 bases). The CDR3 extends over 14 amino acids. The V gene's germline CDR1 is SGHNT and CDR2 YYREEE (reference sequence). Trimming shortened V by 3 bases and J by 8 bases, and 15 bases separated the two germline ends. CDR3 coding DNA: TGTGCCAGCAGCTGGGGACAAGGGGGTGATGAGCAGTTCTTC. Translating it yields CASSWGQGGDEQFF.

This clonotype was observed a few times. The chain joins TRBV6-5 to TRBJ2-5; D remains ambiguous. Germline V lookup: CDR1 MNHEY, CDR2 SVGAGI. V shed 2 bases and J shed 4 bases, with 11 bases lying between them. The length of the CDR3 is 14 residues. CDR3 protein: CASSYGVLAETQYF. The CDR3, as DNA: TGTGCCAGCAGTTACGGGGTACTCGCAGAGACCCAGTACTTC.

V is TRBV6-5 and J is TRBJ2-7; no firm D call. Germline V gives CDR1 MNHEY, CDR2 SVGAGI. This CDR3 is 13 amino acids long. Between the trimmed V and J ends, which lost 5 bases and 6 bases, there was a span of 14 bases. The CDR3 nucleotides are TGTGCCAGCAGTATTAGTTCTCGAGGCGAGCAGTACTTC. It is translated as CASSISSRGEQYF.

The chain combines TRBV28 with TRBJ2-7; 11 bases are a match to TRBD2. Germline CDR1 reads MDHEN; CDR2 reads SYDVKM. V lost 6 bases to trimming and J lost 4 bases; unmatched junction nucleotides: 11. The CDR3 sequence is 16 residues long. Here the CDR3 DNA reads TGTGCCAGCAGCTACTTGACTAGCGGGGAGTTTTACGAGCAGTACTTC. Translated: CASSYLTSGEFYEQYF.

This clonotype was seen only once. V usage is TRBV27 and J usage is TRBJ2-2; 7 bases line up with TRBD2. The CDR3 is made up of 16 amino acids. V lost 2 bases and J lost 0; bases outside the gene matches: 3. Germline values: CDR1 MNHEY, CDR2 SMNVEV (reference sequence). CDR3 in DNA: TGTGCCAGCAGTTTACGGCGGGAGACGAACACCGGGGAGCTGTTTTTT. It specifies CASSLRRETNTGELFF.

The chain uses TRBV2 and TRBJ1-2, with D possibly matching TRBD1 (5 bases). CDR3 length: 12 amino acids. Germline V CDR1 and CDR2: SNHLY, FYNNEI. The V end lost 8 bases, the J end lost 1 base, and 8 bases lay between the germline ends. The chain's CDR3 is CASGAVNYGYTF. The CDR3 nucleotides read TGTGCCAGCGGGGCAGTTAACTATGGCTACACCTTC.

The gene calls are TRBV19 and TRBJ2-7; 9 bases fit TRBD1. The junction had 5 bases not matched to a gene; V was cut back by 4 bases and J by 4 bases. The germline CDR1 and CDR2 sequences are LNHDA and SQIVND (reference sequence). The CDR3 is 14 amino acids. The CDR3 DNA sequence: TGTGCCAGTAGTACTACCGGGACAGGGTACGAGCAGTACTTC. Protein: CASSTTGTGYEQYF.

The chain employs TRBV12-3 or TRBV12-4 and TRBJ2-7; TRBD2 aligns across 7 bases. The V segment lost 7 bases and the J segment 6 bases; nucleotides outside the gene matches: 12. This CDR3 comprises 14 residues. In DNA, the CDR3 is TGTGCCAGCACCTTAGCGGGCTCCCTCTCCGAGCAGTACTTC. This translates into CASTLAGSLSEQYF.

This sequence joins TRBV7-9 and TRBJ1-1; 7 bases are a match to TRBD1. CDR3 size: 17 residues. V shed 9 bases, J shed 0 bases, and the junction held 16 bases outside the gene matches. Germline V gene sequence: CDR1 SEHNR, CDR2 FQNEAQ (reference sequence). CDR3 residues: CASPNGGGGVLNTEAFF. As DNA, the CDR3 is TGTGCCAGTCCAAATGGAGGGGGCGGCGTATTGAACACTGAAGCTTTCTTT.

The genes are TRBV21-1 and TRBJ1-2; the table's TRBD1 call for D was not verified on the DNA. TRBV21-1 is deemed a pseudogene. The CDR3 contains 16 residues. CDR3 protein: CASSIGEDRGQDGYTF. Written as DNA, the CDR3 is TGTGCCAGCAGCATCGGAGAGGACAGGGGGCAGGATGGCTACACCTTC.

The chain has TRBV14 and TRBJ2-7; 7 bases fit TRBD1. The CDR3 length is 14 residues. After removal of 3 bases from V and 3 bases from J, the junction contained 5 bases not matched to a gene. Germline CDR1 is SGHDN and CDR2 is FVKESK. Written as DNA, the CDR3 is TGTGCCAGCAGCCAGGGGACAGTATACTACGAGCAGTACTTC. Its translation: CASSQGTVYYEQYF.

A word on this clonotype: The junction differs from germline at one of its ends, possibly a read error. The CDR3 region has the DNA TGTGCCAACAGTTTTGGACTAGCGGGATGCGAGCAGTACTTC. This codes for CANSFGLAGCEQYF. V is TRBV28 and J is TRBJ2-7; 12 nucleotides align to TRBD2. This CDR3 contains 14 residues. CDR1 is MDHEN, CDR2 SYDVKM, per germline.

Here the CDR3 reads CASSLGRGESGYTF. The CDR3 DNA follows: TGTGCCAGCAGTCTCGGAAGGGGCGAGAGTGGCTACACCTTC. The chain combines TRBV12-3 or TRBV12-4 with TRBJ1-2; perhaps TRBD1 as D (5 bases). The V end was cut by 5 bases, the J end by 7 bases, with 17 bases between. The CDR3 covers 14 residues.

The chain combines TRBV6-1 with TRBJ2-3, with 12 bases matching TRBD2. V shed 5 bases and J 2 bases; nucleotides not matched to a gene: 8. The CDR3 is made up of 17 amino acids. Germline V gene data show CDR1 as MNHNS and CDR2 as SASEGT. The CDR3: CASSPPGLAGNTDTQYF. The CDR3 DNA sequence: TGTGCCAGCAGTCCCCCCGGACTAGCGGGAAACACAGATACGCAGTATTTT.

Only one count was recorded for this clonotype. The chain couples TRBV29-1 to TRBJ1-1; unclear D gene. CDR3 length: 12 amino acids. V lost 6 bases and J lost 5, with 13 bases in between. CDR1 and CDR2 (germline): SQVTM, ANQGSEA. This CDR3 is CSVSRELTEAFF. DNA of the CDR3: TGCAGCGTCTCCCGGGAGTTAACTGAAGCTTTCTTT.